This TCR beta chain is drawn from a study of CXCR3-negative and CXCR3-positive naive CD8 T cells. Study-wide points: Naive cells used TRBV-TRBJ genes in much the same way whether CXCR3-negative or CXCR3-positive; memory cells did not. Most assays were run on fresh PBMCs (CXCR3 expression partially decreased after cryopreservation). Relative to memory CD8+ cells, whose diversity was much lower, both naive subsets had comparably high diversity. Comparison of naive cells showed more hydrophobic TRB CDR3s in CXCR3-positive than in CXCR3-negative naive cells.

Libraries were UMI-labeled 5' RACE TRB cDNA. TCRdb reprocessed the 5' RACE reads and keeps a single row for each CDR3 protein, giving no DNA. The repertoire table contains tens of thousands of distinct CDR3 sequences. Naive CD8+ T cells showed a CD45RO-CCR7+CD27+CD95- phenotype. Comment on this clonotype: Its antigen is not known.

Germline assignment: CDR1 SGHTA and CDR2 FQGNSA. This CDR3 has 14 residues. The sample was naive CXCR3+ CD8+ T cells from blood. The subset denotes: CD45RO-CCR7+CD27+CD95- naive CD8+ T cells expressing CXCR3 (TNR3+). The TCR originated in a human donor in good health. Some clones in this sample may be carry-over from other donors' samples. The chain couples TRBV7-2 to TRBJ2-2; TCRdb's D gene call, TRBD1, goes unchecked for lack of DNA. CDR3: CASSSGTYTGELFF.